The present TCR beta chain was sequenced within a study of T cell responses to AZD1222 COVID-19 vaccine. As concerns this clone: The antigen remains undetermined.

Study-wide findings and caveats: Clonal diversity may have been underestimated, and the donors were mostly white British, with more females than males. Vaccine-associated CD4 TCRs spanned spike, dominant at 160-218 and 743-854.

TCRdb keeps only in-frame clones here, not all; method: immunoSEQ multiplex PCR. The repertoire holds approximately 24,000 clones, about 88% seen once, with approximately 2.6% in the top ten. Germline assignment: CDR1 SGHTA and CDR2 FQGNSA. Trimming removed 4 bases at V and 6 bases at J, with 12 bases between. CDR3 length: 13 amino acids. The receptor's source is an adult who received the AZD1222 COVID-19 vaccine. The sequences come from peripheral blood, collected 28 days after the second AZD1222 dose. The V gene is TRBV7-2, the J gene TRBJ1-2, with TRBD1 as a possible D gene (5 bases). The CDR3 sequence: CASSWSLGHGYTF. The CDR3 DNA follows: TGTGCCAGCAGCTGGTCTTTGGGGCATGGCTACACCTTC.